The clone carrying this T cell receptor beta chain turned up a few times. Its antigen is currently unknown. Together with a sample-barcoded 5' primer, a J-beta primer mix was included in a second PCR lasting about 7 to 11 cycles. TCRdb redid the calling of the 5' RACE reads with MiXCR, one entry per CDR3 protein. The sample lists about 570,000 distinct CDR3 sequences; roughly 28% were seen once. Extraction of total RNA produced a minimum of 5.5 micrograms from each sample. The CDR3 runs to 18 residues. Trimming removed 7 bases from V and 0 bases from J, with 23 bases in between. The sample comes from a study of blood T cells in healthy people across ages. Study-level findings and limits: With age, beta diversity per million T cells declined roughly linearly, significantly by 40. No conclusive comparison of naive versus antigen-experienced cells was possible with unsorted PBMCs. Long-lived donors had more naive CD4+ cells and higher diversity than aged donors.

This clonotype originated in a woman aged 70-85 years in good health. This rearrangement joins TRBV12-3 or TRBV12-4 to TRBJ2-3, with D perhaps matching TRBD1 or TRBD2 (7 bases each). Sequencing was done on a sample of blood. CDR3 DNA: TGTGCCAGCACTGCCATGGTGGGAGGGGGCACTAGCACAGATACGCAGTATTTT. Translating it yields CASTAMVGGGTSTDTQYF.